This T cell receptor beta chain originates from a study of T cells in Graves' hyperthyroidism and ophthalmopathy. RNA transcripts provided the source from which TCR beta CDR3 regions were amplified. RT-PCR in the first round (using the HTBI primer set) targeted the TCR CDR3. TCRdb ran MiXCR on the multiplex PCR reads and lists one entry per CDR3 protein. The table records 500,000 or so distinct CDR3 sequences, more than 15% of them present only once. The study, taken as a whole, reports: Blood samples included most of the expanded thyroid clonotypes exceeding 0.001.

This clonotype was seen only a few times. Antigen unknown. The CDR3 consists of 14 residues. Germline V gene sequence: CDR1 MNHEY, CDR2 SMNVEV (reference sequence). V lost 4 bases, J lost 2 bases, and 11 bases lay in between. The clonotype was recovered from a woman under 30 with Graves' ophthalmopathy. The sequencing input was blood. The gene calls are TRBV27 and TRBJ1-2; D is unresolved. For the CDR3, the DNA is TGTGCCAGCAGTTCCATCCCGGGAAACTATGGCTACACCTTC. It translates to CASSSIPGNYGYTF.